These 13 T cell receptor beta chains were all obtained from the same sample, sequenced in a study of blood T cell repertoires in COVID-19. Here immunoSEQ multiplex PCR was the method, and the copy in TCRdb shows in-frame clones only, minus some. The sample includes around 230,000 clones, roughly 79% of them seen just once. What was sequenced was PBMCs or T cells enriched from blood (not recorded which). The receptors shown here come from a man aged 35-49 years who had recovered from COVID-19.

The chain uses TRBV2 and TRBJ2-7, with TRBD1 matching 10 bases. V shed 8 bases, J shed 5 bases, and the junction held 24 bases outside the gene matches. The germline V gene encodes CDR1 SNHLY and CDR2 FYNNEI. This CDR3 has 19 amino acids. The CDR3 nucleotides are TGTGCCAGCCTCTTTAGCCGGTTAAATAGGGGGACAGGGGCCCACGAGCAGTACTTC. Protein: CASLFSRLNRGTGAHEQYF. The whole variable domain, filled in from reference TRBV2 and TRBJ2-7, reads EPEVTQTPSHQVTQMGQEVILRCVPISNHLYFYWYRQILGQKVEFLVSFYNNEISEKSEIFDDQFSVERPDGSNFTLKIRSTKLEDSAMYFCASLFSRLNRGTGAHEQYFGPGTRLTVT.

This clone appeared a single time. This chain uses TRBV29-1 with TRBJ2-7; possibly TRBD2 for D (5 bases). The V and J ends lost 1 base and 6 bases respectively, with 10 bases between them. From germline, CDR1 is SQVTM and CDR2 ANQGSEA. CDR3 length: 12 amino acids. The CDR3 loop is CSVEGYGGEQYF. In DNA, the CDR3 is TGCAGCGTTGAAGGGTATGGAGGCGAGCAGTACTTC.

The rearrangement joins TRBV10-1 to TRBJ2-2, with 9 bases aligning to TRBD2. The V segment lost 2 bases and the J segment 6 bases; nucleotides outside the gene matches: 4. The CDR3 length is 15 residues. Germline CDR1 and CDR2: WNHNN and SYGVQD (reference sequence). In DNA, the CDR3 is TGCGCCAGCAGTGAGAGGGTAGCGGGAGCCGGGGAGCTGTTTTTT. Protein product: CASSERVAGAGELFF.

This rearrangement joins TRBV10-3 to TRBJ1-5; 9 bases match TRBD1. CDR1 is ENHRY, CDR2 SYGVKD, per germline. The CDR3 covers 14 residues. V dropped 3 bases and J dropped 7; count of bases not matched to a gene: 4. The CDR3, as DNA: TGTGCCATCAGTGATTTGACAGGGGGACAGCCCCAGCATTTT. Translation gives CAISDLTGGQPQHF.

The rearrangement links TRBV11-2 to TRBJ2-7, with 10 bases lining up with TRBD2. CDR3 size: 15 residues. CDR1 and CDR2 (germline): SGHAT, FQNNGV. The V segment lost 4 bases and the J segment 2 bases; nucleotides outside the gene matches: 5. CDR3 amino acids: CASSSSGSGAYEQYF. Here the CDR3 DNA reads TGTGCCAGCAGCTCTAGCGGGAGCGGGGCCTACGAGCAGTACTTC.

The J gene is TRBJ1-5, the V gene TRBV7-2; D gene unclear. The germline CDR1 and CDR2 sequences are SGHTA and FQGNSA. The CDR3 contains 14 residues. V gave up 4 bases and J gave up 6 bases, with 13 bases separating them. Here the CDR3 DNA reads TGTGCCAGCAGCTCCTCGGGCGGAGGTCAGCCCCAGCATTTT. It encodes CASSSSGGGQPQHF. Using reference TRBV7-2 and TRBJ1-5 for the parts outside the CDR3, the full variable domain is GAGVSQSPSNKVTEKGKDVELRCDPISGHTALYWYRQSLGQGLEFLIYFQGNSAPDKSGLPSDRFSAERTGGSVSTLTIQRTQQEDSAVYLCASSSSGGGQPQHFGDGTRLSIL.

This chain links TRBV6-5 with TRBJ1-6; D remains unclear. Germline CDR1 and CDR2: MNHEY and SVGAGI. Trimming removed 0 bases from V and 10 bases from J, with 16 bases in between. The length of the CDR3 is 16 residues. The CDR3 DNA sequence: TGTGCCAGCAGTTACTCGGGCCTCGGTTATTGGTCACCCCTCCACTTT. Encoded protein: CASSYSGLGYWSPLHF.

V gene TRBV6-5 combines with J gene TRBJ2-5; the match to TRBD2 covers 7 bases. This CDR3 comprises 11 residues. Germline CDR1 reads MNHEY; CDR2 reads SVGAGI. V gave up 0 bases and J gave up 14 bases; unmatched junction bases: 3. The CDR3 coding sequence is TGTGCCAGCAGTTACTCGGGACTAAATTACTTC. Translating it yields CASSYSGLNYF.

Regarding this clone: This sample also contains other DNA sequences that code for the same CDR3. The V and J genes are TRBV7-9 and TRBJ1-2, with D perhaps matching TRBD1 (5 bases). The CDR3 has 14 residues. The germline V and J ends were trimmed by 0 bases and 3 bases, with 8 bases remaining between them. Germline V CDR1 and CDR2: SEHNR, FQNEAQ (reference sequence). The CDR3 DNA reads TGTGCCAGCAGCTTAGCGGGGGGAGACTATGGCTACACCTTC. Encoded protein: CASSLAGGDYGYTF. Filled out from reference TRBV7-9 and TRBJ1-2, the complete variable domain reads DTGVSQNPRHKITKRGQNVTFRCDPISEHNRLYWYRQTLGQGPEFLTYFQNEAQLEKSRLLSDRFSAERPKGSFSTLEIQRTEQGDSAMYLCASSLAGGDYGYTFGSGTRLTVV.

This chain connects TRBV7-2 to TRBJ1-4; a weak D match, TRBD1 (5 bases). The CDR3 length is 15 residues. CDR1 is SGHTA, CDR2 FQGNSA, per germline. V shed 0 bases and J shed 4 bases, with 9 bases lying between them. This CDR3 is CASSLAGQVNEKLFF. CDR3 in DNA: TGTGCCAGCAGCTTAGCGGGGCAGGTTAATGAAAAACTGTTTTTT.

This clone was detected once. This rearrangement joins TRBV18 to TRBJ2-6, with TRBD2 identical over 9 bases. The CDR3 is 18 amino acids. The germline CDR1 and CDR2 sequences are KGHSH and LQKENI. The V and J ends lost 3 bases and 0 bases, in that order; junction bases with no gene match: 6. The CDR3 reads CASSPKTAGGSGANVLTF. The CDR3 region has the DNA TGTGCCAGCTCACCGAAAACAGCGGGGGGCTCTGGGGCCAACGTCCTGACTTTC. Full variable domain (remainder filled in from reference TRBV18 and TRBJ2-6): NAGVMQNPRHLVRRRGQEARLRCSPMKGHSHVYWYRQLPEEGLKFMVYLQKENIIDESGMPKERFSAEFPKEGPSILRIQQVVRGDSAAYFCASSPKTAGGSGANVLTFGAGSRLTVL.

The J gene is TRBJ1-4, the V gene TRBV5-1; TRBD1 is a possible D gene (5 bases). The germline gives CDR1 SGHRS, CDR2 YFSETQ. CDR3 length: 13 amino acids. V was clipped by 7 bases and J by 3 bases, with 10 bases between them. CDR3 sequence: CASAQGPNEKLFF. The CDR3 nucleotides are TGCGCCAGCGCGCAGGGCCCTAATGAAAAACTGTTTTTT.

The rearrangement joins TRBV28 to TRBJ2-1, with TRBD1 identical over 10 bases. From germline, CDR1 is MDHEN and CDR2 SYDVKM. Trimming cost V 2 bases and J 7 bases; bases outside gene matches: 5. The CDR3 loop spans 15 amino acids. CDR3 amino acids: CASSLGTGVWNEQFF. Here the CDR3 DNA reads TGTGCCAGCAGTTTAGGGACAGGGGTCTGGAATGAGCAGTTCTTC.